The source of this TCR beta chain is a study of cytomegalovirus exposure and HLA in healthy donors. Overall study context: An early release of data contained approximately 85 million unique TCRs, which came from HLA-typed donors.

Whole-study results and caveats: In all likelihood, a cluster of highly shared sequence variants was a sequencing artifact. Among donors in an Asian-associated ancestry cluster, a later analysis reportedly found fewer N-insertions than the roughly 700-donor mean.

In the case of this clone: Antigen: not known.

This CDR3 has 19 amino acids. The PCR made use of 60 Vbeta and 13 Jbeta primers. Here immunoSEQ multiplex PCR was the method, and the copy in TCRdb shows in-frame clones only, minus some. In the table there are more than 95,000 clones, roughly 73% of which are singletons. This receptor was identified in a man aged 55 to 70 in good health and CMV-seropositive. Input material: PBMCs. This chain connects TRBV21-1 to TRBJ2-7; the D call in the table, TRBD1, was not verified against the DNA. TRBV21-1 is a recognized pseudogene. CDR3 nucleotides: TGTGCCAGCAGCAAAGCACTAGGGGGATCTGTTTTGCCTCCCTACGAGCAGTACTTC. This gives the protein CASSKALGGSVLPPYEQYF.